This T cell receptor beta chain was found in a study of T cell repertoires in cytomegalovirus infection (dated by TCRdb to the late 2010s). About the investigation overall: Donor HLA type was relevant to the analysis, as public TCR beta signatures indicated carriage of CMV infection together with the matching HLA type. Study-wide findings and limitations: In both this cohort and an independent cohort of a few hundred donors, the cumulative frequency of public TCR beta family members distinguished carriers of CMV infection plus the relevant HLA type. The ex vivo response was dominated by HLA-C-restricted CMV-specific TCR beta clonotypes, and the single most frequent clonotype in two of eight donors was supplied by these HLA-C-restricted clonotypes.

A note on this clonotype: It has no known antigen specificity. Per-base quality was not reported, and no clone a single base away is much larger than it.

At the junction V is shortened by 6 bases and J by 5 bases, with 19 bases in between. The cysteine opens and the phenylalanine closes a CDR3 of 15 amino acids. The DNA shown is the 45-base CDR3, in frame from base 1. CDR1 and CDR2 are read off the germline V gene as KGHSH and LQKENI. The instrument was an Illumina HiSeq 1500. TCRdb trimmed public reads at Q25 via fastp, called clones via MiXCR and kept in-frame beta chains. Entries are consolidated by CDR3 protein sequence, retaining the most common genes and DNA. Present in this sample are hundreds of thousands of distinct CDR3 sequences, 6% to 8% of which were seen just once. Roughly 6% of the sample is taken by the ten largest.

The receptor chain draws on TRBV18 and TRBJ2-5; perhaps TRBD1 is the D gene, with 6 bases matching. The clonotype comes from a human donor in good health (CMV status not recorded). Some clones in this sample may be carry-over from other donors' samples. The specimen sequenced was PBMCs. For the CDR3, the sequence is CASSRTVIELETQYF. Here is the DNA: TGTGCCAGCTCGAGGACAGTGATCGAGCTGGAGACCCAGTACTTC.